This TCR beta chain comes out of a study of blood T cell repertoires in COVID-19. Assay used: immunoSEQ multiplex PCR; TCRdb lists only in-frame clones, some missing. The table has over 250,000 clones, approximately 89% seen once. The CDR3 is made up of 12 amino acids. The ends were cut back, 6 bases at V and 7 bases at J, with 13 bases in the middle. Germline CDR1 KGHSH, CDR2 LQKENI. This clonotype originated in a woman aged 30 to 39 with COVID-19, enrolled during active disease. Sample: peripheral blood. The chain employs TRBV18 and TRBJ2-7; a possible D gene is TRBD2 (5 bases). DNA for the CDR3: TGTGCCAGCTCCTCGGACTCGTTGGAGCAGTACTTC. Encoded protein: CASSSDSLEQYF.